The 25 T cell receptor beta chains reported below all come from one sample, sequenced in a study of T cell responses to AZD1222 COVID-19 vaccine. Sequencing was performed with immunoSEQ multiplex PCR; in TCRdb, only in-frame clones are kept and a portion is missing. The sample comprises more than 80,000 clones, about 94% of which are singletons, and approximately 3.1% rests with the top ten. This specimen was peripheral blood, taken 28 days after the second AZD1222 dose. These receptors were collected from an adult who received the AZD1222 COVID-19 vaccine.

V usage is TRBV4-3 and J usage is TRBJ1-4; 12 bases map to TRBD1. Trimming removed 3 bases from V and 8 bases from J; junction bases left unmatched: 13. From germline, CDR1 is LGHNA and CDR2 YSLEER. This CDR3 comprises 18 residues. The chain's CDR3 is CASSHGTGGPGMGEKLFF. In nucleotides, the CDR3 is TGCGCCAGCAGCCATGGGACAGGGGGCCCGGGAATGGGAGAAAAACTGTTTTTT.

The chain has TRBV29-1 and TRBJ1-1; no firm D call. The CDR3 spans 13 residues. From germline, CDR1 is SQVTM and CDR2 ANQGSEA. The V end was cut by 6 bases, the J end by 3 bases, with 14 bases between. This CDR3 reads CSVSLTRDTEAFF. Here the CDR3 DNA reads TGCAGCGTATCTCTTACAAGGGACACTGAAGCTTTCTTT.

The rearrangement links TRBV19 to TRBJ1-2, with D tentatively TRBD1 (5 bases). Trimming pared 5 bases from V and 0 bases from J, leaving 10 bases between. CDR1 is LNHDA and CDR2 is SQIVND in the germline V gene (reference sequence). The CDR3 is made up of 14 amino acids. CDR3 loop: CASSDGGANYGYTF. The CDR3 DNA reads as TGTGCCAGTAGTGACGGGGGGGCTAACTATGGCTACACCTTC.

This clone was recorded once. The chain uses TRBV7-9 and TRBJ1-6; D is undetermined. The CDR3 length is 15 residues. Per the germline V gene, CDR1 is SEHNR and CDR2 is FQNEAQ (reference sequence). The germline V and J ends were trimmed by 5 bases and 7 bases, with 15 bases remaining between them. For the CDR3, the DNA is TGTGCCAGCAGCCCCCTCCCTGGTTGGAATTCACCCCTCCACTTT. It translates to CASSPLPGWNSPLHF.

The chain employs TRBV4-1 and TRBJ1-3, with D unresolved. From germline, CDR1 is MGHRA and CDR2 YSYEKL. Trimming removed 2 bases at V and 2 bases at J, with 10 bases between. CDR3 size: 15 residues. In DNA form, the CDR3 reads TGCGCCAGCAGCCAAACAGTGCCGGCTGGAAACACCATATATTTT. Protein: CASSQTVPAGNTIYF.

J is TRBJ1-1 and V is TRBV3-1 (or the pseudogene TRBV3-2); unclear D gene. The V end was cut by 1 base, the J end by 2 bases, with 11 bases between. The germline CDR1 and CDR2 sequences are LGHDT and YNNKEL (reference sequence). This CDR3 has 15 amino acids. The CDR3 DNA follows: TGTGCCAGCAGCCAAGCCACCTATGCAAACACTGAAGCTTTCTTT. Translated: CASSQATYANTEAFF.

The gene calls are TRBV25-1 and TRBJ1-2; no clear D. Trimming left V 6 bases short and J 4 bases short, with 6 bases between. The CDR3 covers 11 residues. Germline V gene sequence: CDR1 MGHDK, CDR2 SYGVNS. This chain's CDR3 is CASRGIYGYTF. Written as DNA, the CDR3 is TGTGCCAGCAGAGGGATCTATGGCTACACCTTC.

This chain links TRBV11-3 with TRBJ1-6, with 7 positions matching TRBD1. This CDR3 contains 15 residues. Germline V lookup: CDR1 SGHNT, CDR2 YENEEA. V lost 6 bases, J lost 10 bases, and 12 bases stayed unmatched. CDR3 protein: CASRHGQASGSPLHF. The CDR3 nucleotides are TGTGCCAGCAGGCACGGACAGGCCAGTGGGTCACCCCTCCACTTT.

This chain links TRBV27 with TRBJ1-5, with 8 bases that match TRBD1. Germline assignment: CDR1 MNHEY and CDR2 SMNVEV (reference sequence). The CDR3 runs to 16 residues. V gave up 6 bases and J gave up 2 bases; unmatched junction bases: 9. CDR3 in DNA: TGTGCCAGCAGACCGCAGGGGGCGTGGGGCAATCAGCCCCAGCATTTT. It yields the protein CASRPQGAWGNQPQHF.

The chain uses TRBV4-2 and TRBJ2-1; 10 bases are shared with TRBD2. The CDR3 is made up of 17 amino acids. Unmatched junction bases numbered 12, after V lost 6 bases and J lost 4 bases. The germline V gene has CDR1 LGHNA and CDR2 YNFKEQ. CDR3 coding DNA: TGTGCCAGCAGTTCTATGGGGGCTAGCGGGGGTTACAATGAGCAGTTCTTC. It specifies CASSSMGASGGYNEQFF.

This chain uses TRBV27 with TRBJ2-1; D not resolved. CDR1 is MNHEY, CDR2 SMNVEV, per germline (reference sequence). Trimming shortened V by 7 bases and J by 5 bases, and 6 bases separated the two germline ends. The CDR3 is 11 amino acids. CDR3 region: CASIANNEQFF. The CDR3 DNA is TGTGCCAGCATTGCAAACAATGAGCAGTTCTTC.

The chain uses TRBV25-1 and TRBJ1-4; 9 bases map to TRBD1. Germline CDR1 and CDR2: MGHDK and SYGVNS. The CDR3 is 17 residues long. With V trimmed by 4 bases and J by 2 bases, 8 bases remained unmatched. In nucleotides, the CDR3 is TGTGCCAGCAGTGGAAGGGACAGGGTTGTGACTAATGAAAAACTGTTTTTT. Its translation is CASSGRDRVVTNEKLFF.

The rearrangement uses TRBV7-9 and TRBJ1-2; 10 bases are shared with TRBD1. V was pared by 1 base and J by 1 base, with 3 bases of the junction left unmatched. The length of the CDR3 is 16 residues. Germline loops: CDR1 SEHNR, CDR2 FQNEAQ (reference sequence). The chain's CDR3 is CASSLGDRGLNYGYTF. DNA for the CDR3: TGTGCCAGCAGCTTAGGGGACAGGGGTCTTAACTATGGCTACACCTTC.

This sequence joins TRBV4-1 and TRBJ1-5; D call uncertain. The CDR3 length is 16 residues. Germline CDR1 is MGHRA and CDR2 is YSYEKL. The V and J ends lost 4 bases and 1 base respectively, with 14 bases between them. The CDR3 DNA sequence: TGCGCCAGCAGCCCCGGGGTGAGGGAGAGCAATCAGCCCCAGCATTTT. Translation: CASSPGVRESNQPQHF.

This chain joins TRBV5-4 and TRBJ2-1, with 11 bases that match TRBD1. The CDR3 sequence is 18 residues long. V trimming: 0 bases; J trimming: 9 bases; junction bases outside the gene matches: 14. Germline V lookup: CDR1 SGHNT, CDR2 YYREEE (reference sequence). The CDR3 sequence is CASSLGAPGQGVRGEQFF. The CDR3, as DNA: TGTGCCAGCAGCTTGGGCGCCCCGGGACAGGGGGTGAGGGGTGAGCAGTTCTTC. Variable domain in full (rest from reference TRBV5-4 and TRBJ2-1): ETGVTQSPTHLIKTRGQQVTLRCSSQSGHNTVSWYQQALGQGPQFIFQYYREEENGRGNFPPRFSGLQFPNYSSELNVNALELDDSALYLCASSLGAPGQGVRGEQFFGPGTRLTVL.

This chain connects TRBV30 to TRBJ1-1; no clear D gene. V was cut by 1 base and J by 0 bases, with 3 bases left in between. In germline, CDR1 is GTSNPN, CDR2 SVGIG (reference sequence). The CDR3 is 12 residues long. This CDR3 reads CAWSAVNTEAFF. The CDR3 DNA reads TGTGCCTGGAGTGCGGTGAACACTGAAGCTTTCTTT. Combining the CDR3 with reference TRBV30 and TRBJ1-1 gives the whole variable domain SQTIHQWPATLVQPVGSPLSLECTVEGTSNPNLYWYRQAAGRGLQLLFYSVGIGQISSEVPQNLSASRPQDRQFILSSKKLLLSDSGFYLCAWSAVNTEAFFGQGTRLTVV.

This chain joins TRBV19 and TRBJ1-4; D possibly corresponds to TRBD1 (5 bases). Germline lookup yields CDR1 LNHDA and CDR2 SQIVND (reference sequence). This CDR3 is built from 13 residues. Trimming removed 4 bases at V and 8 bases at J, with 11 bases between. CDR3 DNA: TGTGCCAGTAGTACCAGGGTTCGGGAAAAACTGTTTTTT. Amino acids: CASSTRVREKLFF.

The chain uses TRBV30 and TRBJ1-6; D is undetermined. Trimming removed 0 bases from V and 0 bases from J, with 6 bases in between. CDR1 is GTSNPN and CDR2 is SVGIG in the germline V gene (reference sequence). CDR3 length: 15 amino acids. The CDR3 region has the DNA TGTGCCTGGAGTGTACTGAGCTCCTATAATTCACCCCTCCACTTT. Its translation: CAWSVLSSYNSPLHF.

J is TRBJ2-4 and V is TRBV5-1; D is unclear. Germline assignment: CDR1 SGHRS and CDR2 YFSETQ. The V gene lost 0 bases and the J gene lost 8 bases, with 12 bases spanning the gap. CDR3 length: 14 amino acids. This chain's CDR3 is CASSLEATRDIQYF. The CDR3 DNA reads TGCGCCAGCAGCTTGGAGGCCACAAGGGACATTCAGTACTTC.

This chain connects TRBV7-2 to TRBJ1-4; no definite D call. Germline CDR1 is SGHTA and CDR2 is FQGNSA. This CDR3 is built from 15 residues. Trimming removed 5 bases at V and 1 base at J, with 11 bases between. Here the CDR3 reads CASSPTWGTNEKLFF. CDR3 coding DNA: TGTGCCAGCAGCCCCACTTGGGGAACTAATGAAAAACTGTTTTTT.

J is TRBJ2-5 and V is TRBV27, with 9 positions matching TRBD2. CDR1 is MNHEY and CDR2 is SMNVEV in the germline V gene (reference sequence). V shed 5 bases and J 2 bases; nucleotides not matched to a gene: 21. The CDR3 contains 20 residues. The CDR3 nucleotides are TGTGCCAGCAGTCGCTCATCGGGACCTCTCGCGGGGGGGACACAAGAGACCCAGTACTTC. It codes for CASSRSSGPLAGGTQETQYF.

The chain uses TRBV30 and TRBJ2-1; 9 bases map to TRBD2. V lost 1 base and J lost 2; bases outside the gene matches: 3. In germline, CDR1 is GTSNPN, CDR2 SVGIG (reference sequence). The CDR3 consists of 15 residues. The DNA of the CDR3 is TGTGCCTGGAGTGGGACTAGCGCCCCCTACAATGAGCAGTTCTTC. Translation gives CAWSGTSAPYNEQFF.

The chain has TRBV5-1 and TRBJ2-6; 7 bases are a match to TRBD2. This CDR3 comprises 14 residues. The J segment lost 9 bases and the V segment lost 0 bases, leaving 3 bases of the junction unmatched. The germline gives CDR1 SGHRS, CDR2 YFSETQ. This chain's CDR3 is CASSLVGEGNVLTF. DNA of the CDR3: TGCGCCAGCAGCTTGGTCGGGGAGGGCAACGTCCTGACTTTC.

The V and J genes are TRBV11-1 and TRBJ2-7; perhaps TRBD1 as D (6 bases). CDR1 and CDR2 (germline): SGHAT, FQDESV (reference sequence). The length of the CDR3 is 16 residues. Trimming left V 4 bases short and J 7 bases short, with 23 bases between. CDR3 DNA: TGTGCCAGCAGCTATGGACCCCCAAACAGGGTTCGGGAGCAGTACTTC. Protein product: CASSYGPPNRVREQYF.

This chain connects TRBV30 to TRBJ1-6; D remains ambiguous. Looked up from germline, CDR1 is GTSNPN and CDR2 is SVGIG (reference sequence). V lost 3 bases and J lost 9, with 12 bases in between. This CDR3 is built from 13 residues. CDR3 in amino acids: CAWRDSIFSPLHF. The DNA for the CDR3 is TGTGCCTGGAGGGACTCAATCTTTTCACCCCTCCACTTT.